This TCR beta chain was sequenced for a study of cytomegalovirus exposure and HLA in healthy donors. Regarding the study as a whole: The investigators catalogued 150 to 200 TCR beta chains as cytomegalovirus-associated.

As for this clone: Its antigen is undetermined.

The V gene's germline CDR1 is MGHRA and CDR2 YSYEKL. This CDR3 has 17 amino acids. V lost 4 bases, J lost 2 bases, and 21 bases lay in between. PCR used 60 Vbeta primers and 13 Jbeta primers. The method was immunoSEQ multiplex PCR; TCRdb's version includes in-frame clones alone and lacks a portion of them. The sample consists of tens of thousands of clones, about 70% of them appearing once. The chain is built from TRBV4-1 and TRBJ2-7; TRBD2 might be the D (5 bases). This receptor was identified in a woman in her forties or fifties in good health and CMV-seropositive. The sequencing sample was made of PBMCs. CDR3 protein: CASSPYGGLSPAYEQYF. Here the CDR3 DNA reads TGCGCCAGCAGCCCGTATGGCGGACTTTCACCGGCCTACGAGCAGTACTTC.